The table lists the clone carrying this T cell receptor (beta chain) with a count of one. These data originate in a study of cytomegalovirus exposure and HLA in healthy donors. Germline V gene sequence: CDR1 SGHTA, CDR2 FQGNSA. This CDR3 comprises 14 residues. Trimming shortened V by 5 bases and J by 3 bases, and 14 bases separated the two germline ends. The PCR contained 60 Vbeta and 13 Jbeta primers. In the authors' methods: Some 9.9 million of 65 million to 95 million unique TCR beta chains were shared, per a later count. Some clones are missing from TCRdb's copy, which holds only in-frame ones; the method was immunoSEQ multiplex PCR. V and J calls and clone size follow that table, whereas D and trimming were derived from the DNA. This sample has about 140,000 clones, with approximately 83% found just once.

The sequencing sample was made of PBMCs. The rearrangement joins TRBV7-2 to TRBJ2-7; D may be TRBD2 (6 bases). This TCR derives from a man aged 35 to 55 in good health and CMV-seronegative. The CDR3: CASSPGIADYEQYF. CDR3 sequence (DNA): TGTGCCAGCAGCCCCGGGATAGCGGACTACGAGCAGTACTTC.